The 25 T cell receptor beta chains below come from one sample, sequenced in a study of shared clonotypes between healthy human individuals. The data were produced by immunoSEQ multiplex PCR, yet TCRdb's version contains in-frame clones alone and is incomplete. The sample includes 2 million to 3 million clones, 93% of them seen just once. Sequencing input: naive CD4+ T cells from PBMCs. Subset indicated: CD45RA+ positively selected. The receptor source for this set is a young man in good health. Some clones in this sample may be carry-over from other donors' samples.

The chain links TRBV12-5 to TRBJ2-1; no clear D gene. From germline, CDR1 is LGHNT and CDR2 FRNRAP. The CDR3 is 17 amino acids. Trimming removed 3 bases from V and 5 bases from J, with 20 bases in between. CDR3 DNA sequence: TGTGCTAGTGGTTTTCGGATAGGTAGGCCGGCAGACAATGAGCAGTTCTTC. Protein: CASGFRIGRPADNEQFF.

In the case of this clone: Distinct nucleotide sequences in the sample also encode this CDR3. The V and J genes are TRBV28 and TRBJ2-5; D may be TRBD1 (5 bases). Per the germline V gene, CDR1 is MDHEN and CDR2 is SYDVKM. Trimming cost V 3 bases and J 4 bases, with 9 bases left between them. The CDR3 has 13 amino acids. CDR3: CASSFQGRETQYF. Written as DNA, the CDR3 is TGTGCCAGCAGTTTTCAGGGTCGAGAGACCCAGTACTTC.

This chain joins TRBV28 and TRBJ1-6; D might be TRBD1 (5 bases). Germline V CDR1 and CDR2: MDHEN, SYDVKM. The V gene lost 2 bases and the J gene lost 6 bases, with 14 bases spanning the gap. The CDR3 has 16 residues. This CDR3 reads CASSLTTGGSNSPLHF. The CDR3 region has the DNA TGTGCCAGCAGTTTAACGACGGGGGGTAGTAATTCACCCCTCCACTTT.

The V gene is TRBV11-2, the J gene TRBJ2-7; 10 bases match TRBD1. Germline CDR1 and CDR2: SGHAT and FQNNGV. Trimming took 3 bases from V and 2 from J; bases not matched to a gene: 7. The CDR3 consists of 16 residues. The CDR3 spells CASSFHWDRGTYEQYF. CDR3 in DNA: TGTGCCAGCAGCTTCCATTGGGACAGGGGCACCTACGAGCAGTACTTC.

V is TRBV10-2 and J is TRBJ2-2; D gene ambiguous. The CDR3 runs 11 residues. The V and J ends lost 7 bases and 7 bases respectively, with 7 bases between them. Germline V CDR1 and CDR2: WSHSY, SAAADI. The CDR3: CASNSGGELFF. The CDR3 nucleotides read TGCGCCAGCAATAGTGGCGGGGAGCTGTTTTTT.

As DNA, the CDR3 is TGCGCCAGCAGCTTGGAAGGGGGTAAAGGAAACACCATATATTTT. This sequence encodes CASSLEGGKGNTIYF. The chain carries TRBV5-1 and TRBJ1-3; tentative D call: TRBD1 (6 bases). This CDR3 is built from 15 residues. Trimming removed 0 bases from V and 4 bases from J, with 11 bases in between. Per germline, CDR1 SGHRS and CDR2 YFSETQ.

CDR3 region: CATNRDRSYEQYF. CDR3 DNA sequence: TGTGCCACCAACCGGGACCGATCCTACGAGCAGTACTTC. V gene TRBV15 combines with J gene TRBJ2-7; the D gene could be TRBD1 or TRBD2 (5 bases each). Trimming stripped 7 bases from V and 1 base from J, with 11 bases between. The CDR3 has 13 residues. Germline V CDR1 and CDR2: LNHNV, YYDKDF (reference sequence).

CDR3 in amino acids: CASSQPRDRTYEQYF. CDR3 nucleotide sequence: TGTGCCAGCAGCCAGCCCCGGGACAGGACGTACGAGCAGTACTTC. The chain employs TRBV6-6 and TRBJ2-7, with 8 nucleotides matching TRBD1. Germline-derived CDR1 and CDR2 are MNHNY and SVGAGI (reference sequence). V lost 6 bases, J lost 4 bases, and 11 bases stayed unmatched. The CDR3 consists of 15 residues.

The chain carries TRBV7-2 and TRBJ1-1, with 8 bases that match TRBD1. Trimming at V came to 5 bases and at J to 0 bases, leaving 5 bases not matched to a gene. The germline gives CDR1 SGHTA, CDR2 FQGNSA. This CDR3 has 15 residues. The DNA of the CDR3 is TGTGCCAGCAGCCAGACAGGGGTCATGAACACTGAAGCTTTCTTT. It translates to CASSQTGVMNTEAFF.

V and J are TRBV2 and TRBJ2-3; 9 bases fit TRBD2. The CDR3 extends over 15 amino acids. The V and J ends lost 3 bases and 1 base, in that order; junction bases with no gene match: 2. Per the germline V gene, CDR1 is SNHLY and CDR2 is FYNNEI. The CDR3 nucleotides read TGTGCCAGCAGTGACTGGACTAGCGGCACAGATACGCAGTATTTT. Translating gives CASSDWTSGTDTQYF.

This clone was seen a single time. This rearrangement joins TRBV27 to TRBJ2-2; either TRBD1 or TRBD2 may supply D (5 bases each). The ends were cut back, 5 bases at V and 3 bases at J, with 28 bases in the middle. The CDR3 extends over 20 amino acids. Germline-derived CDR1 and CDR2 are MNHEY and SMNVEV (reference sequence). The CDR3 coding sequence is TGTGCCAGCAGTAAAGGGTGGACGTATGACGGGGCCGAAGACACCGGGGAGCTGTTTTTT. It is translated as CASSKGWTYDGAEDTGELFF.

This chain uses TRBV20-1 with TRBJ2-1; D gene uncertain. CDR1 is DFQATT, CDR2 SNEGSKA, per germline (reference sequence). Trimming took off 5 bases at V and 4 bases at J, with 6 bases between the two ends. The CDR3 spans 11 residues. DNA for the CDR3: TGCAGTGCTGCCGGATACAATGAGCAGTTCTTC. It translates to CSAAGYNEQFF.

The V call is TRBV7-6, the J call TRBJ2-7; D is unresolved. Germline V lookup: CDR1 SGHVS, CDR2 FNYEAQ. Trimming stripped 2 bases from V and 0 bases from J, with 11 bases between. The CDR3 is 15 residues long. DNA for the CDR3: TGTGCCAGCAGCTTAAGGGCGGACCTCTCCTACGAGCAGTACTTC. Protein product: CASSLRADLSYEQYF.

V usage is TRBV27 and J usage is TRBJ2-5; D is undetermined. This CDR3 has 12 residues. V gave up 5 bases and J gave up 4 bases, with 8 bases separating them. Germline V gives CDR1 MNHEY, CDR2 SMNVEV (reference sequence). The CDR3 is CASSHLGETQYF. In DNA, the CDR3 is TGTGCCAGCAGTCATCTTGGAGAGACCCAGTACTTC.

Comment on this clone: Other DNA sequences from this sample encode an identical CDR3 as well. The CDR3: CASSLGYQPQHF. CDR3 nucleotide sequence: TGTGCCAGCAGCCTGGGGTATCAGCCCCAGCATTTT. V is TRBV7-2 and J is TRBJ1-5; D unresolved. Germline V gene lookup returns CDR1 SGHTA and CDR2 FQGNSA. V was trimmed by 5 bases and J by 5 bases, leaving 7 bases between them. The CDR3 consists of 12 residues.

The rearrangement uses TRBV5-4 and TRBJ2-7, with 7 bases matching TRBD1. In germline, CDR1 is SGHNT, CDR2 YYREEE (reference sequence). V lost 5 bases to trimming and J lost 0 bases; unmatched junction nucleotides: 8. This CDR3 spans 15 amino acids. The DNA of the CDR3 is TGTGCCAGCAGTCCCGAACAGGGGAACTCCTACGAGCAGTACTTC. Protein product: CASSPEQGNSYEQYF.

The chain combines TRBV10-3 with TRBJ2-1, with 10 bases that match TRBD2. V dropped 1 base and J dropped 7; count of bases not matched to a gene: 4. In germline, CDR1 is ENHRY, CDR2 SYGVKD. The CDR3 runs 15 residues. The CDR3 region is CAISELLAGRNEQFF. In nucleotides, the CDR3 is TGTGCCATCAGTGAGTTACTAGCGGGACGGAATGAGCAGTTCTTC.

V gene TRBV27 combines with J gene TRBJ2-7; tentatively, D is TRBD2 (5 bases). Looked up from germline, CDR1 is MNHEY and CDR2 is SMNVEV (reference sequence). V was cut by 5 bases and J by 2 bases, with 16 bases left in between. The CDR3 is 15 amino acids. CDR3 coding DNA: TGTGCCAGCAGTCTACTCTGGGGAGTCACCTACGAGCAGTACTTC. This codes for CASSLLWGVTYEQYF.

Details on this clone: Other DNA sequences of this sample code for an identical CDR3. The CDR3 is CASSLAGTGANVLTF. The CDR3 DNA sequence: TGTGCCAGCAGTTTAGCAGGGACTGGGGCCAACGTCCTGACTTTC. The chain recombines TRBV28 with TRBJ2-6, with TRBD1 as a possible D gene (5 bases). From germline, CDR1 is MDHEN and CDR2 SYDVKM. CDR3 size: 15 residues. Trimming removed 2 bases at V and 2 bases at J, with 7 bases between.

The chain employs TRBV5-6 and TRBJ2-7, with 7 bases fitting TRBD2. The CDR3 is 16 residues long. J lost 2 bases, V lost 2 bases, and 10 bases had no gene match. CDR1 SGHDT and CDR2 YYEEEE come from the germline V gene. This CDR3 reads CASSFRAEGGPYEQYF. CDR3 coding DNA: TGTGCCAGCAGCTTCCGAGCTGAGGGAGGGCCCTACGAGCAGTACTTC. Together with reference TRBV5-6 and TRBJ2-7, the CDR3 gives the full variable domain: DAGVTQSPTHLIKTRGQQVTLRCSPKSGHDTVSWYQQALGQGPQFIFQYYEEEERQRGNFPDRFSGHQFPNYSSELNVNALLLGDSALYLCASSFRAEGGPYEQYFGPGTRLTVT.

The rearrangement uses TRBV2 and TRBJ2-1, with TRBD2 as a possible D gene (5 bases). Germline CDR1 reads SNHLY; CDR2 reads FYNNEI. Trimming shortened V by 6 bases and J by 11 bases, and 14 bases separated the two germline ends. This CDR3 contains 12 residues. CDR3 region: CASRPLDSQQFF. The DNA for the CDR3 is TGTGCCAGCAGGCCACTGGACTCCCAGCAGTTCTTC.

The chain uses TRBV4-3 and TRBJ1-1, with D unresolved. This CDR3 spans 16 amino acids. The V gene's germline CDR1 is LGHNA and CDR2 YSLEER. Deletions cut 0 bases from V and 5 bases from J, with 16 bases between. For the CDR3, the DNA is TGCGCCAGCAGCCAAGACTTTGGCTACGCGGGGACTGAAGCTTTCTTT. Translated, it gives CASSQDFGYAGTEAFF.

This chain links TRBV9 with TRBJ1-3; D gene ambiguous. Trimming pared 0 bases from V and 4 bases from J, leaving 14 bases between. The CDR3 has 16 residues. Germline values: CDR1 SGDLS, CDR2 YYNGEE. The CDR3 spells CASSVESVPSGNTIYF. CDR3 sequence (DNA): TGTGCCAGCAGCGTAGAGTCGGTCCCTTCGGGAAACACCATATATTTT. The complete variable domain, with remaining parts taken from reference TRBV9 and TRBJ1-3, reads DSGVTQTPKHLITATGQRVTLRCSPRSGDLSVYWYQQSLDQGLQFLIQYYNGEERAKGNILERFSAQQFPDLHSELNLSSLELGDSALYFCASSVESVPSGNTIYFGEGSWLTVV.

The chain is built from TRBV20-1 and TRBJ2-1; D is undetermined. The CDR3 sequence is 10 residues long. With 5 bases removed from V and 7 bases from J, the gap between germline ends came to 6 bases. The germline V gene encodes CDR1 DFQATT and CDR2 SNEGSKA (reference sequence). The CDR3 here is CSAERNEQFF. The CDR3 nucleotides are TGCAGTGCTGAGAGGAATGAGCAGTTCTTC.

This chain uses TRBV18 with TRBJ1-3; D unclear. Per germline, CDR1 KGHSH and CDR2 LQKENI. Trimming cost V 3 bases and J 4 bases, with 16 bases left between them. The CDR3 has 16 residues. CDR3 amino acids: CASSPQWTGTGNTIYF. CDR3 sequence (DNA): TGTGCCAGCTCACCCCAATGGACGGGTACAGGAAACACCATATATTTT.